The T cell receptor beta chain described here comes from a study of blood T cells in healthy people across ages. Study-level results: Across the age range, TCR beta diversity per million T cells fell in a roughly linear way.

Every sample had a minimum of 6 million PBMCs isolated. In the case of this clonotype: Antigen specificity is unknown.

Germline CDR1 MNHEY, CDR2 SMNVEV (reference sequence). This CDR3 is 13 amino acids long. The authors ran a second PCR of roughly 6 to 11 cycles using a sample-barcoded 5' primer and a J-beta primer mix. With 12 random nucleotides, a template-switch adaptor tagged each individual cDNA molecule. Each CDR3 protein gets one entry after TCRdb re-called the 5' RACE reads with MiXCR. Among about a million distinct CDR3 sequences listed, approximately 50% were seen once. Sequencing input: blood. The J gene is TRBJ2-7, the V gene TRBV27; a weak D match, TRBD1 (5 bases). The assigned J gene may be wrong: the sequence end matches TRBJ2-5 better. This TCR derives from an older woman in good health. This chain's CDR3 is CASSWGPSETQYF. In DNA form, the CDR3 reads TGTGCCAGCAGTTGGGGCCCAAGTGAGACCCAGTACTTC.